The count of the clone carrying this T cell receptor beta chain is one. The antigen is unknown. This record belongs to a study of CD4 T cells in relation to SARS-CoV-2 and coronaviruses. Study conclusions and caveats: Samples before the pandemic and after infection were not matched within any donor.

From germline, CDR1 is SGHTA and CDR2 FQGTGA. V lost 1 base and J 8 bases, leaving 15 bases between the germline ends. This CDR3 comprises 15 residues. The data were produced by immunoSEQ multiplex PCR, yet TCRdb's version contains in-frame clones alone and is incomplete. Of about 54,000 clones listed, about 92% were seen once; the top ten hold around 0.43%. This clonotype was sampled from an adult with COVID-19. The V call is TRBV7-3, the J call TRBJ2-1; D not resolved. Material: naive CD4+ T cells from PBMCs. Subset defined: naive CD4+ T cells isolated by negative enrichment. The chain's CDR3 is CASSLKAIGPDEQFF. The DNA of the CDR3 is TGTGCCAGCAGCTTAAAGGCAATTGGGCCCGATGAGCAGTTCTTC.